This T cell receptor (beta chain) was captured by sequencing in a study of regulatory T cells in long-lasting Graves disease. V lost 1 base and J 1 base, leaving 10 bases between the germline ends. The CDR3 runs 15 residues. Germline CDR1 is SGHDT and CDR2 is YYEEEE. Noted time point: newly diagnosed GD, antithyroid drugs for less than 3 months. TCR sequences were obtained from RNA taken from PBMCs. Arm-PCR of CDR3 regions and iRepertoire HTBI primers were used to build TCR beta libraries. TCRdb re-derived calls from the multiplex PCR reads in MiXCR, one entry per CDR3 protein. The table has 400,000 to 500,000 distinct CDR3 sequences, 15% to 20% seen once; the top ten hold roughly 23%. The sample holds many counts of this clonotype. The sample also formed part of further work on T cells in Graves' hyperthyroidism and ophthalmopathy.

The clonotype originates from a woman younger than 30 with Graves disease. This sample comprised peripheral blood mononuclear cells (PBMCs), obtained at new diagnosis, from a patient treated with antithyroid drugs. The chain is built from TRBV5-6 and TRBJ2-3; possibly TRBD2 for D (6 bases). This CDR3 reads CASSLPSGGTDTQYF. Here the CDR3 DNA reads TGTGCCAGCAGCTTGCCGTCGGGAGGCACAGATACGCAGTATTTT.